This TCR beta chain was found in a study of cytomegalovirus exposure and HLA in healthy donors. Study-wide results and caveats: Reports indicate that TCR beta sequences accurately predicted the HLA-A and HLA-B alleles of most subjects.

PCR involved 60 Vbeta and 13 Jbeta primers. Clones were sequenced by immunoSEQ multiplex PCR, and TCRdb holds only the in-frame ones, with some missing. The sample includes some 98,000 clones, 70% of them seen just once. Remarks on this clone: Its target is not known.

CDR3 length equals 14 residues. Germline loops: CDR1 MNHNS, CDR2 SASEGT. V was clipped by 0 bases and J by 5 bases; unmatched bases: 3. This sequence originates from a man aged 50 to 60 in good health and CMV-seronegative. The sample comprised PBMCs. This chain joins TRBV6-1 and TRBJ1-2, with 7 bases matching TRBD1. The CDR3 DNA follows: TGTGCCAGCAGTGAAGCCGGGACAGTGTATGGCTACACCTTC. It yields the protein CASSEAGTVYGYTF.